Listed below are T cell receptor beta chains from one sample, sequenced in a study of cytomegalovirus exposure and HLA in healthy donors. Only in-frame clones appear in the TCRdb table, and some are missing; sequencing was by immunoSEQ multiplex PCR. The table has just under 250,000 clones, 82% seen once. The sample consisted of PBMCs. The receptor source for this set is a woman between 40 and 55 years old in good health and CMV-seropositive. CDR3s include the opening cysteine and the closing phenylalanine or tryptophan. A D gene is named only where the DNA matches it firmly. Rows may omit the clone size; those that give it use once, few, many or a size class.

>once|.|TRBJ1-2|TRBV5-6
CASSTDYYGYTF
TGTGCCAGCAGCACGGACTACTATGGCTACACCTTC
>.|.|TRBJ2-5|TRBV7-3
CASSLMGRGVEQETQYF
TGTGCCAGCAGCTTAATGGGCAGGGGAGTAGAACAAGAGACCCAGTACTTC
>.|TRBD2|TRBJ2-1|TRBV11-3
CASSLSAGVSNEQFF
TGTGCCAGCAGCTTATCAGCGGGAGTATCAAATGAGCAGTTCTTC
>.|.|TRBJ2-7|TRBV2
CASSSENRVEEQYF
TGTGCCAGCAGTTCAGAGAACAGGGTGGAAGAGCAGTACTTC
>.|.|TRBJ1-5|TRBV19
CASSISGTPNQPQHF
TGTGCCAGTAGTATTTCCGGGACACCGAATCAGCCCCAGCATTTT
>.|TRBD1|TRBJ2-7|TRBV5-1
CASSLDGTGFGQYF
TGCGCCAGCAGCTTGGATGGGACAGGGTTCGGGCAGTACTTC
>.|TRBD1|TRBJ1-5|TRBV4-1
CASSQGQGAKSHQPQHF
TGCGCCAGCAGCCAGGGGCAGGGGGCGAAGTCCCATCAGCCCCAGCATTTT
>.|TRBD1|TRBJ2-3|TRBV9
CASSGGQGRDTQYF
TGTGCCAGCAGTGGGGGACAGGGACGAGATACGCAGTATTTT
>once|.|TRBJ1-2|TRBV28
CASRLGEGYTF
TGTGCCAGCCGACTAGGGGAAGGCTACACCTTC
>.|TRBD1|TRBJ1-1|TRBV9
CASSVGQGTEAFF
TGTGCCAGCAGCGTAGGACAGGGGACTGAAGCTTTCTTT
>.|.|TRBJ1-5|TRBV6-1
CASSVGDSNQPQHF
TGTGCCAGCAGTGTAGGGGATAGCAATCAGCCCCAGCATTTT
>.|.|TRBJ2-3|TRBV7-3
CASSFKRARGGLDTQYF
TGTGCCAGCAGCTTCAAGAGGGCTCGTGGGGGACTAGATACGCAGTATTTT
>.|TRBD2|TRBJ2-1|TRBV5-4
CASSFQRDYNEQFF
TGTGCCAGCAGCTTCCAGCGGGATTACAATGAGCAGTTCTTC
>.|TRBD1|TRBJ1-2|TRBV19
CASSLPGTGAYGYTF
TGTGCCAGTAGTCTCCCCGGGACAGGGGCCTATGGCTACACCTTC
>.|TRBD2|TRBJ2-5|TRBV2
CASSGQAGVGETQYF
TGTGCCAGCAGTGGACAAGCGGGAGTCGGGGAGACCCAGTACTTC
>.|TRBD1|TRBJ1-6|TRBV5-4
CASSGTGTESFNSPLHF
TGTGCCAGCAGCGGGACCGGGACAGAGTCGTTTAATTCACCCCTCCACTTT
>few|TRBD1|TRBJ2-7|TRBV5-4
CASSRGQGRPRTYEQYF
TGTGCCAGCAGCCGGGGACAGGGGAGACCTCGGACCTACGAGCAGTACTTC
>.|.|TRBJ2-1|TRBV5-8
CASSVHSGNEQFF
TGTGCCAGCAGCGTACACTCAGGCAATGAGCAGTTCTTC
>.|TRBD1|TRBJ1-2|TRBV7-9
CSSSIGQGNIYTF
TGTTCCAGCAGCATCGGACAGGGAAACATCTACACCTTC
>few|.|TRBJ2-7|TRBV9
CASSRQSGGAEYEQYF
TGTGCCAGCAGCCGCCAGTCTGGGGGCGCAGAGTACGAGCAGTACTTC
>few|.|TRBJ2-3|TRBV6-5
CASSFRVPKVDTQYF
TGTGCCAGCAGTTTTCGGGTTCCGAAGGTTGATACGCAGTATTTT
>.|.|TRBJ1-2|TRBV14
CASSAQHGPRGRYTF
TGTGCCAGCAGCGCCCAACATGGCCCGCGGGGCCGCTACACCTTC
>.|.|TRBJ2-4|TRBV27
CASSLSGRRGLAKNIQYF
TGTGCCAGCAGTTTATCTGGGAGGAGGGGGCTAGCCAAAAACATTCAGTACTTC
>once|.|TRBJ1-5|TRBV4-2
CASSQEGADSNQPQHF
TGTGCCAGCAGCCAAGAGGGGGCAGATAGCAATCAGCCCCAGCATTTT
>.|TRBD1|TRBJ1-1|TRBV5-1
CASSLFTGQGTTEAFF
TGCGCCAGCAGCTTGTTTACGGGACAGGGAACCACTGAAGCTTTCTTT
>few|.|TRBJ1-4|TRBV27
CASSPTPQGANEKLFF
TGTGCCAGCAGCCCCACCCCACAGGGCGCGAATGAAAAACTGTTTTTT
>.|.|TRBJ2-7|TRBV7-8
CASSQNSYEQYF
TGTGCCAGCAGCCAGAACTCCTACGAGCAGTACTTC
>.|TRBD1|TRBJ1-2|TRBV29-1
CSSRTGESYTF
TGCAGCTCCAGGACAGGGGAGAGCTACACCTTC
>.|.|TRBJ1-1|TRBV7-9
CASTIWRGGNTEAFF
TGTGCCAGCACCATTTGGAGGGGTGGGAACACTGAAGCTTTCTTT
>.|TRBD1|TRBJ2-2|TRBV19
CASSSLPGTGGELFF
TGTGCCAGTAGTTCCCTTCCCGGGACAGGGGGGGAGCTGTTTTTT
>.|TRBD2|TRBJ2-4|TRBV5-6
CASSKRTSGGNIQYF
TGTGCCAGCAGTAAGAGGACTAGCGGCGGAAACATTCAGTACTTC
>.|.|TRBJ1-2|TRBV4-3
CASSQDYRGSNYGYTF
TGCGCCAGCAGCCAAGATTATCGAGGTTCTAACTATGGCTACACCTTC
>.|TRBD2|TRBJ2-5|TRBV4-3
CVSSQAWASGSVSQETQYF
TGCGTCAGCAGCCAAGCGTGGGCTAGCGGGAGTGTTTCACAAGAGACCCAGTACTTC
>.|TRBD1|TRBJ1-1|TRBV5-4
CASSLRDRETEAFF
TGTGCCAGCAGCCTCCGGGACAGGGAAACTGAAGCTTTCTTT
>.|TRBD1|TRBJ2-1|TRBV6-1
CASSAGTAYNEQFF
TGTGCCAGCAGTGCCGGGACAGCTTACAATGAGCAGTTCTTC
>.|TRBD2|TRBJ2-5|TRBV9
CASSTSGGAYQETQYF
TGTGCCAGTTCGACTAGCGGGGGGGCGTATCAAGAGACCCAGTACTTC
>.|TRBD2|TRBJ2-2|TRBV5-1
CASSLEGLAGSHTGELFF
TGCGCCAGCAGCTTGGAAGGACTAGCGGGATCCCACACCGGGGAGCTGTTTTTT
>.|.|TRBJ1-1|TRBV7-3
CASSFSMNTEAFF
TGTGCCTCAAGCTTTTCCATGAACACTGAAGCTTTCTTT
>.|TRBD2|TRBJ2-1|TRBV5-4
CASSLGMRTSNNEQFF
TGTGCCAGCAGCTTGGGAATGCGGACTAGTAACAATGAGCAGTTCTTC
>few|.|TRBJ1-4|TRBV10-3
CAISEGGGGEKLFF
TGTGCCATCAGTGAGGGGGGCGGAGGAGAAAAACTGTTTTTT
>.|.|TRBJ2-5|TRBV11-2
CASSLGPTRGETQYF
TGTGCCAGCAGCTTGGGACCGACGCGGGGTGAGACCCAGTACTTC
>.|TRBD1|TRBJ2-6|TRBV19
CASSNHRDRGLSGANVLTF
TGTGCCAGTAGTAACCACCGGGACAGGGGGCTCTCTGGGGCCAACGTCCTGACTTTC
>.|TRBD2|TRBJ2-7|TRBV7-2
CASSLDTSGSLEQYF
TGTGCCAGCAGCTTAGATACCAGCGGGAGCCTCGAGCAGTACTTC
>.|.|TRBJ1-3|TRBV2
CASSESKGGNTIYF
TGTGCCAGCAGTGAGAGCAAGGGGGGAAACACCATATATTTT
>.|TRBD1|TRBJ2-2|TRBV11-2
CASSTRDRGRTGELFF
TGTGCCAGCAGCACCCGGGACAGGGGGCGCACCGGGGAGCTGTTTTTT